This T cell receptor (beta chain) was sequenced during a study of blood T cell repertoires in COVID-19. The overall study: PBMCs, B-cell-depleted T cells, or T cells provided the cDNA or gDNA that made up the material.

Some clones are missing from TCRdb's copy, which holds only in-frame ones; the method was immunoSEQ multiplex PCR. The table lists around 150,000 clones, roughly 88% of them singletons. Per germline, CDR1 LNHDA and CDR2 SQIVND (reference sequence). Trimming left V 6 bases short and J 1 base short, with 18 bases between. The CDR3 spans 16 residues. Study members were between about 18 and 100 years old and lived in 25 or so US regions. Participants' reported clinical history set cohort assignment. Donors in Cohort 3 counted as recovered after two negative PCRs, clearance, or symptom resolution. This clone was seen a handful of times.

The sample was PBMCs or T cells enriched from blood (not recorded which). This chain uses TRBV19 with TRBJ1-1; D is ambiguous. The sequence was collected from a woman aged 50 to 60 who had recovered from COVID-19. CDR3 in amino acids: CASSRRDPWGNTEAFF. CDR3 bases: TGTGCCAGTAGCCGCCGGGATCCTTGGGGGAACACTGAAGCTTTCTTT.